This entry lists 32 T cell receptor beta chains sequenced from one sample in a study of blood T cell repertoires in COVID-19. TCRdb's copy holds only in-frame clones and misses some; the assay was immunoSEQ multiplex PCR. This sample has roughly 240,000 clones; about 87% occur once, and the top ten carry approximately 0.9%. Sequenced material: PBMCs or T cells enriched from blood (not recorded which). The receptors here all came from a man in his fifties who had been exposed to COVID-19.

The rearrangement joins TRBV13 to TRBJ2-5, with a possible D match to TRBD1 (5 bases). Germline CDR1 PRHDT, CDR2 FYEKMQ (reference sequence). CDR3 length: 15 amino acids. V lost 0 bases to trimming and J lost 3 bases, with 11 bases between them. CDR3 bases: TGTGCCAGCAGCTTAGGCCAGGGCCCTAAAGAGACCCAGTACTTC. Translation gives CASSLGQGPKETQYF.

This clone was found a few times. The rearrangement links TRBV6-5 to TRBJ1-1; D is unclear. Looked up from germline, CDR1 is MNHEY and CDR2 is SVGAGI. Trimming took 2 bases from V and 1 from J, leaving 5 bases between them. The CDR3 is made up of 13 amino acids. The chain's CDR3 is CASSYNKNTEAFF. The CDR3 coding sequence is TGTGCCAGCAGTTACAACAAGAACACTGAAGCTTTCTTT.

V is TRBV5-1 and J is TRBJ1-3; no firm D call. The CDR3 length is 15 residues. Trimming removed 7 bases from V and 2 bases from J, with 16 bases in between. Germline CDR1 is SGHRS and CDR2 is YFSETQ. The CDR3 coding sequence is TGCGCCAGCGGACCCACGGGGTTTACTGGAAACACCATATATTTT. Protein: CASGPTGFTGNTIYF.

The chain couples TRBV24-1 to TRBJ2-1, with TRBD2 identical over 15 bases. This CDR3 is 13 amino acids long. The germline gives CDR1 KGHDR, CDR2 SFDVKD. With V trimmed by 11 bases and J by 7 bases, 2 bases remained unmatched. This CDR3 reads CAIGTSGRNEQFF. CDR3 DNA: TGTGCCATCGGGACTAGCGGGAGGAATGAGCAGTTCTTC.

The rearrangement uses TRBV28 and TRBJ2-1; a weak D match, TRBD2 (6 bases). Per the germline V gene, CDR1 is MDHEN and CDR2 is SYDVKM. V was pared by 6 bases and J by 0 bases, with 21 bases between. CDR3 length: 18 residues. In nucleotides, the CDR3 is TGTGCCAGCAGGGGACCTCGGGGGTACCGAAGCTCCTACAATGAGCAGTTCTTC. Translated, it gives CASRGPRGYRSSYNEQFF.

This chain uses TRBV28 with TRBJ2-3; 8 bases are shared with TRBD1. The V and J ends lost 6 bases and 3 bases, in that order; junction bases with no gene match: 5. Germline V gene lookup returns CDR1 MDHEN and CDR2 SYDVKM. The CDR3 length is 14 residues. The CDR3 DNA follows: TGTGCCAGCAGACTACAGGGGGTGACAGATACGCAGTATTTT. This encodes CASRLQGVTDTQYF.

The chain recombines TRBV19 with TRBJ2-3; 9 bases map to TRBD2. The CDR3 is 16 residues long. Germline V gene data show CDR1 as LNHDA and CDR2 as SQIVND (reference sequence). V lost 3 bases, J lost 5 bases, and 9 bases stayed unmatched. As DNA, the CDR3 is TGTGCCAGTAGTATGGAGGCGGGAGGGTTCGGAGATACGCAGTATTTT. Translated, it gives CASSMEAGGFGDTQYF. Full variable domain (remainder filled in from reference TRBV19 and TRBJ2-3): DGGITQSPKYLFRKEGQNVTLSCEQNLNHDAMYWYRQDPGQGLRLIYYSQIVNDFQKGDIAEGYSVSREKKESFPLTVTSAQKNPTAFYLCASSMEAGGFGDTQYFGPGTRLTVL.

CDR3 in amino acids: CASSMGKIGTPLHF. In DNA form, the CDR3 reads TGTGCCAGTAGTATGGGTAAAATCGGGACACCCCTCCACTTT. The V gene is TRBV19, the J gene TRBJ1-6, with D unresolved. The V and J ends lost 3 bases and 11 bases respectively, with 14 bases between them. The germline V gene has CDR1 LNHDA and CDR2 SQIVND (reference sequence). CDR3 length: 14 amino acids.

In DNA, the CDR3 is TGTGCCAGCGGGGCGGCGTCTAACTATGGCTACACCTTC. Amino acid sequence: CASGAASNYGYTF. V usage is TRBV28 and J usage is TRBJ1-2; tentatively, D is TRBD1 (5 bases). Germline V gene data show CDR1 as MDHEN and CDR2 as SYDVKM. V lost 8 bases, J lost 0 bases, and 10 bases lay in between. CDR3 size: 13 residues.

The DNA for the CDR3 is TGTGCCATCAGTGGGGCGGGGGCGACCCAAGAGACCCAGTACTTC. It translates to CAISGAGATQETQYF. V usage is TRBV10-3 and J usage is TRBJ2-5; a possible D gene is TRBD2 (7 bases). CDR3 length equals 15 residues. V shed 4 bases and J shed 1 base, with 13 bases lying between them. CDR1 and CDR2 (germline): ENHRY, SYGVKD.

The V call is TRBV28, the J call TRBJ1-2, with no clear D. Trimming took 5 bases from V and 4 from J, leaving 14 bases between them. The length of the CDR3 is 14 residues. Germline loops: CDR1 MDHEN, CDR2 SYDVKM. The CDR3 is CASSTTTTVYGYTF. The CDR3 DNA sequence: TGTGCCAGCAGTACGACAACCACCGTCTATGGCTACACCTTC.

V gene TRBV3-1 (or the pseudogene TRBV3-2) combines with J gene TRBJ1-1; D perhaps matches TRBD1 (6 bases). The V end was cut by 4 bases, the J end by 11 bases, with 17 bases between. The CDR3 runs to 13 residues. CDR1 and CDR2 from the germline V gene are LGHDT and YNNKEL (reference sequence). For the CDR3, the DNA is TGTGCCAGCAGCCCGACAGGTCGACTGGGGGCTTTCTTT. Translated, it gives CASSPTGRLGAFF.

The chain has TRBV9 and TRBJ1-1; TRBD1 might be the D (6 bases). Trimming removed 2 bases from V and 5 bases from J, with 16 bases in between. The CDR3 sequence is 15 residues long. CDR1 SGDLS and CDR2 YYNGEE come from the germline V gene. The CDR3 protein is CASSVVQGSITEAFF. The CDR3, as DNA: TGTGCCAGCAGCGTCGTACAGGGTAGTATAACTGAAGCTTTCTTT.

This chain uses TRBV9 with TRBJ1-3; 9 bases are shared with TRBD1. The CDR3 totals 17 residues. Unmatched junction bases numbered 7, after V lost 2 bases and J lost 1 base. CDR1 and CDR2 (germline): SGDLS, YYNGEE. The CDR3 region is CASSVRSDRGSGNTIYF. CDR3 DNA sequence: TGTGCCAGCAGCGTGCGATCCGACAGGGGGTCTGGAAACACCATATATTTT.

This chain links TRBV5-5 with TRBJ2-2; D is uncertain. Per germline, CDR1 SGHKS and CDR2 YYEKEE (reference sequence). The V end was cut by 3 bases, the J end by 6 bases, with 12 bases between. The CDR3 has 14 residues. CDR3 protein: CASSYSGFAGELFF. The CDR3 bases are TGTGCCAGCAGCTACTCAGGATTTGCCGGGGAGCTGTTTTTT. The full variable domain, in which reference TRBV5-5 and TRBJ2-2 provide the parts outside the CDR3, is DAGVTQSPTHLIKTRGQQVTLRCSPISGHKSVSWYQQVLGQGPQFIFQYYEKEERGRGNFPDRFSARQFPNYSSELNVNALLLGDSALYLCASSYSGFAGELFFGEGSRLTVL.

This CDR3 reads CASNPRTGQDYTFF. In nucleotides, the CDR3 is TGTGCCAGTAATCCCCGGACAGGTCAGGATTATACTTTCTTT. The chain uses TRBV19 and TRBJ1-1; 7 bases align to TRBD1. Per the germline V gene, CDR1 is LNHDA and CDR2 is SQIVND (reference sequence). The CDR3 spans 14 residues. V dropped 7 bases and J dropped 12; count of bases not matched to a gene: 17.

Here the CDR3 reads CASSAGPLNYGYTF. CDR3 sequence (DNA): TGTGCCAGCAGCGCAGGCCCGCTTAACTATGGCTACACCTTC. This chain links TRBV9 with TRBJ1-2; D not certain. V was trimmed by 3 bases and J by 1 base, leaving 10 bases between them. This CDR3 region has 14 residues. Germline lookup yields CDR1 SGDLS and CDR2 YYNGEE.

This clone was recorded only once. V and J are TRBV6-2 or TRBV6-3 and TRBJ1-2, with TRBD1 matching over 9 bases. The CDR3 runs 16 residues. Germline-derived CDR1 and CDR2 are MNHEY and SVGEGT. The junction had 7 bases not matched to a gene; V was cut back by 0 bases and J by 5 bases. The DNA for the CDR3 is TGTGCCAGCAGTTACTCGACAACAGGGGGCGATTATGGCTACACCTTC. Residues: CASSYSTTGGDYGYTF.

In its sample, this clone was seen a few times. This chain joins TRBV11-2 and TRBJ1-2; D gene ambiguous. Trimming removed 1 base at V and 7 bases at J, with 7 bases between. Germline CDR1 reads SGHAT; CDR2 reads FQNNGV. The CDR3 is 12 amino acids. The CDR3 DNA is TGTGCCAGCAGCTTAGGTCTTGTTGGCTACACCTTC. It encodes CASSLGLVGYTF.

The chain couples TRBV7-3 to TRBJ2-3, with TRBD2 matching 7 bases. Germline V gives CDR1 SGHTA, CDR2 FQGTGA. There are 13 residues in the CDR3. Trimming cost V 8 bases and J 2 bases; bases outside gene matches: 4. This chain's CDR3 is CASSREDTDTQYF. The DNA for the CDR3 is TGTGCCAGCTCCCGGGAGGACACAGATACGCAGTATTTT.

The chain employs TRBV27 and TRBJ1-1; D gene uncertain. Trimming left V 2 bases short and J 4 bases short, with 8 bases between. The CDR3 covers 13 residues. Germline V gene data show CDR1 as MNHEY and CDR2 as SMNVEV (reference sequence). The CDR3 coding sequence is TGTGCCAGCAGTTTAGTTGTATCCACTGAAGCTTTCTTT. It yields the protein CASSLVVSTEAFF.

The chain links TRBV12-3 or TRBV12-4 to TRBJ1-5; no clear D. The CDR3 is 12 residues long. V lost 5 bases, J lost 6 bases, and 8 bases lay in between. This CDR3 reads CASSVRGQPQHF. The CDR3, as DNA: TGTGCCAGCAGTGTGCGGGGTCAGCCCCAGCATTTT.

The genes are TRBV7-5 and TRBJ2-7; the DNA was not compared with TRBD2, the D call given in the table. TRBV7-5 is a pseudogene locus. CDR3 size: 21 residues. CDR3 residues: CARSLKTPGTSGQASSYEQYF. CDR3 DNA: TGTGCCAGAAGCTTAAAAACGCCGGGGACTAGCGGACAGGCCAGCTCCTACGAGCAGTACTTC.

This clone was observed once. The genes are TRBV5-1 and TRBJ1-5; D not resolved. Germline V gives CDR1 SGHRS, CDR2 YFSETQ. V lost 0 bases and J 4 bases, leaving 5 bases between the germline ends. The CDR3 spans 13 residues. Written as DNA, the CDR3 is TGCGCCAGCAGCTTGGCCTCTAATCAGCCCCAGCATTTT. This translates into CASSLASNQPQHF.

CDR3 in amino acids: CASSLRALAVQETQYF. The CDR3 region has the DNA TGTGCCAGCAGCTTAAGGGCTCTAGCGGTCCAAGAGACCCAGTACTTC. The chain employs TRBV7-9 and TRBJ2-5; 7 bases are shared with TRBD2. The CDR3 length is 16 residues. From germline, CDR1 is SEHNR and CDR2 FQNEAQ (reference sequence). V trimming: 2 bases; J trimming: 1 base; junction bases outside the gene matches: 7.

This clone was seen only once. V and J are TRBV2 and TRBJ2-2; TRBD1 matches at 9 bases. Germline V gives CDR1 SNHLY, CDR2 FYNNEI. V lost 6 bases to trimming and J lost 6 bases; unmatched junction nucleotides: 5. The CDR3 has 14 residues. CDR3 nucleotide sequence: TGTGCCAGCAGGGGGGACAGGGCGGCCGGGGAGCTGTTTTTT. This sequence encodes CASRGDRAAGELFF.

The chain recombines TRBV5-1 with TRBJ2-5; the match to TRBD2 covers 7 bases. Germline V gene lookup returns CDR1 SGHRS and CDR2 YFSETQ. V lost 0 bases and J lost 5; bases outside the gene matches: 7. This CDR3 has 15 amino acids. CDR3 DNA: TGCGCCAGCAGCTTGGCCCGGGCGGGGGTGGAGACCCAGTACTTC. This codes for CASSLARAGVETQYF. The entire variable domain, with the rest obtained from reference TRBV5-1 and TRBJ2-5, is as follows: KAGVTQTPRYLIKTRGQQVTLSCSPISGHRSVSWYQQTPGQGLQFLFEYFSETQRNKGNFPGRFSGRQFSNSRSEMNVSTLELGDSALYLCASSLARAGVETQYFGPGTRLLVL.

The V call is TRBV7-9, the J call TRBJ2-7, with D unresolved. V shed 5 bases and J shed 0 bases, with 11 bases lying between them. The V gene's germline CDR1 is SEHNR and CDR2 FQNEAQ (reference sequence). The CDR3 contains 14 residues. CDR3 region: CASSPPAVSYEQYF. The CDR3 DNA is TGTGCCAGCAGCCCTCCGGCGGTCTCCTACGAGCAGTACTTC.

The chain links TRBV2 to TRBJ1-2, with 8 bases lining up with TRBD1. Per germline, CDR1 SNHLY and CDR2 FYNNEI. The CDR3 runs to 13 residues. V lost 5 bases, J lost 6 bases, and 5 bases stayed unmatched. The DNA for the CDR3 is TGTGCCAGCAGTACCCAGGGGGCCGATGGCTACACCTTC. Protein sequence: CASSTQGADGYTF. Supplemented by reference TRBV2 and TRBJ1-2, the full variable domain reads EPEVTQTPSHQVTQMGQEVILRCVPISNHLYFYWYRQILGQKVEFLVSFYNNEISEKSEIFDDQFSVERPDGSNFTLKIRSTKLEDSAMYFCASSTQGADGYTFGSGTRLTVV.

The chain links TRBV5-5 to TRBJ1-2; TRBD1 matches at 9 bases. V gave up 4 bases and J gave up 4 bases; unmatched junction bases: 5. This CDR3 is 14 amino acids long. In germline, CDR1 is SGHKS, CDR2 YYEKEE (reference sequence). The CDR3 DNA reads TGTGCCAGCAGCCTGGACAGGGGTGGCTATGGCTACACCTTC. Residues: CASSLDRGGYGYTF.

CDR3 bases: TGTGCCAGCGGGGGGGGTACTGAAGCTTTCTTT. This codes for CASGGGTEAFF. This sequence joins TRBV6-5 and TRBJ1-1; a possible D gene is TRBD1 (5 bases). The CDR3 is made up of 11 amino acids. The V end was cut by 8 bases, the J end by 5 bases, with 9 bases between. CDR1 is MNHEY, CDR2 SVGAGI, per germline.

This clone occurred once. The chain carries TRBV11-3 and TRBJ2-1; TRBD1 matches 8 bases. V gave up 4 bases and J gave up 4 bases; unmatched junction bases: 6. The CDR3 consists of 15 residues. Germline values: CDR1 SGHNT, CDR2 YENEEA. The CDR3 reads CASSSMDRVYNEQFF. The CDR3 DNA sequence: TGTGCCAGCAGCTCCATGGACAGGGTGTACAATGAGCAGTTCTTC.